This TCR beta chain was profiled in a study of molecular identifiers for immune sequencing clone quantification. Study results and caveats: Clones exceeding 20 RNA copies carried over 97% of effector molecules but under 1% of naive-cell molecules.

Germline CDR1 and CDR2: MNHEY and SVGEGT. The CDR3 runs 15 residues. J gave up 5 bases and V 6 bases, and 9 bases lay outside the gene matches. Sorted cells numbering roughly 18,000 to 1,100,000, with 10%, 30% or 50% RNA, yielded the naive CD8 libraries. Sorting recovered naive CD8 T cells on a CD8+CD4-CCR7+CD45RA+ profile. This clonotype was seen repeatedly, ten times or more. Antigen specificity is unknown. TCRdb called the PCR reads again in MiXCR, with one record for every CDR3 protein. Seen here are some 65,000 distinct CDR3 sequences, less than 20% observed once, and the top ten hold less than 2%.

The sequence was collected from a human donor in good health. Some libraries in this study had Jurkat cell RNA spiked in. The source material was naive CD8+ T cells from blood, with Jurkat cell RNA spiked in. The subset: FACS-sorted CD8+CD4-CCR7+CD45RA+ naive T cells. The chain recombines TRBV6-2 or TRBV6-3 with TRBJ2-1; 8 bases match TRBD2. CDR3 loop: CASRQGLGEHNEQFF. The CDR3 DNA reads TGTGCCAGCAGGCAGGGACTAGGGGAACACAATGAGCAGTTCTTC.